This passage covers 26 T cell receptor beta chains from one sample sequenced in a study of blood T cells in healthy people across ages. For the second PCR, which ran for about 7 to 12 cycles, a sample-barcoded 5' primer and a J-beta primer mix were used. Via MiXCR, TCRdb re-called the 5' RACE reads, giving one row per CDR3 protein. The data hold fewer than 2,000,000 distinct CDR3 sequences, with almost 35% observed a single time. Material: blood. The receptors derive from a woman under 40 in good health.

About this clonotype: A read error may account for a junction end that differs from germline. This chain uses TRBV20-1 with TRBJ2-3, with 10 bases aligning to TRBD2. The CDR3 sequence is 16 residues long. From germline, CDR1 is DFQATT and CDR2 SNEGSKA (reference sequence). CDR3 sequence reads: CSARDPSGGFLDTQYF. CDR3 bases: TGCAGTGCAAGAGATCCTAGCGGGGGTTTTTTAGATACGCAGTATTTT.

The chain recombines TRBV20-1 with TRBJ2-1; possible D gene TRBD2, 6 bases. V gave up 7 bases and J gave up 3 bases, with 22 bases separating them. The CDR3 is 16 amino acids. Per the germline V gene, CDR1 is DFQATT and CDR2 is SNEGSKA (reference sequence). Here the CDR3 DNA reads TGCAGTGTTAAGGCTTTGAGTAGCGGATACTACAATGAGCAGTTCTTC. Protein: CSVKALSSGYYNEQFF.

Written as DNA, the CDR3 is TGTGCCAGCAGCCTCCGACTAGCGGGGGGGCCTAGTGAGCAGTTCTTC. Translation: CASSLRLAGGPSEQFF. V usage is TRBV11-2 and J usage is TRBJ2-1; TRBD2 matches at 14 bases. Germline assignment: CDR1 SGHAT and CDR2 FQNNGV. Trimming removed 5 bases from V and 9 bases from J; junction bases left unmatched: 9. CDR3 size: 16 residues.

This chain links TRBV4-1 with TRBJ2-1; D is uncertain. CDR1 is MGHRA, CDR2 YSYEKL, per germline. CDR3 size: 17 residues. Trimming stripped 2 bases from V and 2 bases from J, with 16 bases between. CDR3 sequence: CASSQTKGLTPYNEQFF. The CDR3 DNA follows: TGCGCCAGCAGCCAAACCAAAGGTTTAACTCCCTACAATGAGCAGTTCTTC.

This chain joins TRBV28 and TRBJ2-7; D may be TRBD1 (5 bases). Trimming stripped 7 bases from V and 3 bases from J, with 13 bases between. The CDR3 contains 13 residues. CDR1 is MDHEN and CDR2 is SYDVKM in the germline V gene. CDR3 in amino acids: CASTNLGVYEQYF. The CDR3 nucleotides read TGTGCCAGCACCAACCTAGGGGTCTACGAGCAGTACTTC.

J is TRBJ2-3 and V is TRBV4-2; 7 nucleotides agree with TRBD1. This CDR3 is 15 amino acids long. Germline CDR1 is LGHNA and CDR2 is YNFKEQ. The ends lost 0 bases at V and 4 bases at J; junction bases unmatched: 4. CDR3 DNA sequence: TGTGCCAGCAGCCAAGAGGGGACAGAAGCAGATACGCAGTATTTT. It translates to CASSQEGTEADTQYF.

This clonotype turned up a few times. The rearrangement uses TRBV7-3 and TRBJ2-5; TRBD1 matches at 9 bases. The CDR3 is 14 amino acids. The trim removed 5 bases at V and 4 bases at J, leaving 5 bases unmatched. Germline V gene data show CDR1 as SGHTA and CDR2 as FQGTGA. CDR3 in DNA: TGTGCCAGCAGCATCACAGGGGGCTCAGAGACCCAGTACTTC. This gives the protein CASSITGGSETQYF.

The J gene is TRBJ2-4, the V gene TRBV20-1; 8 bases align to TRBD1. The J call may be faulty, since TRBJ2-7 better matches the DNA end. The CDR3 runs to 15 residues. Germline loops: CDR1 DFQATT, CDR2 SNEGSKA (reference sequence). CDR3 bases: TGCAGTGCTAGGAGGTCAGGGGGCTCCCACTACGAGCAGTACTTC. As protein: CSARRSGGSHYEQYF.

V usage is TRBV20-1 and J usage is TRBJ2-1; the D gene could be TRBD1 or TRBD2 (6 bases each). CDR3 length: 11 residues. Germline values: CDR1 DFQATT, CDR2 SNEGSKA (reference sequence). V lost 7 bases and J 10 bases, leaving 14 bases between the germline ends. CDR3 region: CSVFLGGEQFF. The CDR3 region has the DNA TGCAGTGTTTTTTTAGGGGGGGAGCAGTTCTTC.

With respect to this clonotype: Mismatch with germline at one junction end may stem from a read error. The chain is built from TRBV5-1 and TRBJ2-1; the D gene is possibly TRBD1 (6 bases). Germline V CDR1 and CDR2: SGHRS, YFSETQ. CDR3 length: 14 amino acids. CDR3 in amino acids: CASGLGTIWDEQFF. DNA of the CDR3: TGCGCCAGCGGCTTAGGGACAATATGGGATGAGCAGTTCTTC.

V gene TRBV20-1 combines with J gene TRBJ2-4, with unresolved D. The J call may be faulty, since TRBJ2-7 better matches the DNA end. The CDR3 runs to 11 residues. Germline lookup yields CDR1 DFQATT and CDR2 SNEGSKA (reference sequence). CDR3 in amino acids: CSAKTRYEQYF. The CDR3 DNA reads TGCAGTGCTAAGACACGTTACGAGCAGTACTTC.

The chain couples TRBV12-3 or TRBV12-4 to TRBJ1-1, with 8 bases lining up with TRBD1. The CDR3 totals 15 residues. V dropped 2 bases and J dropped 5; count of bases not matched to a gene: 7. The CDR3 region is CASSLWVTGGTEAFF. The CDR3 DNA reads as TGTGCCAGCAGTTTATGGGTTACAGGGGGAACTGAAGCTTTCTTT.

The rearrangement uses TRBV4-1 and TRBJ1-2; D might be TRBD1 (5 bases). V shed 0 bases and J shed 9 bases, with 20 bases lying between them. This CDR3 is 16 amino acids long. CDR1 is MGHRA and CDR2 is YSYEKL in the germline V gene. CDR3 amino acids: CASSQDRVQGLGRYTF. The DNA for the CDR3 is TGCGCCAGCAGCCAAGATCGGGTCCAGGGACTTGGACGCTACACCTTC.

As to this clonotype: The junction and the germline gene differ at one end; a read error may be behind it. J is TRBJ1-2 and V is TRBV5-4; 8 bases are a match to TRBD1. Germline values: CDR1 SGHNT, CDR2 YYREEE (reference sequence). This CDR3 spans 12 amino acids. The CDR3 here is CANSSDRAGYTF. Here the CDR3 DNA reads TGTGCCAACAGCTCGGACAGGGCTGGCTACACCTTC.

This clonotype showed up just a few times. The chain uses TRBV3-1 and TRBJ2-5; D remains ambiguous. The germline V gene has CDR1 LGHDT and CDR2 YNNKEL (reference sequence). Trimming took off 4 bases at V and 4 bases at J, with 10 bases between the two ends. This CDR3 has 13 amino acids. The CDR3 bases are TGTGCCAGCAGCCCACATTATATAGAGACCCAGTACTTC. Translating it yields CASSPHYIETQYF.

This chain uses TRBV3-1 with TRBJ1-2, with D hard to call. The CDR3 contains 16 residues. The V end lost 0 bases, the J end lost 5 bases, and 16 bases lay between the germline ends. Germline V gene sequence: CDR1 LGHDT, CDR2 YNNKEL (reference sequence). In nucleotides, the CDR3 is TGTGCCAGCAGCCAAGATCAGAGGGTTCCCCTTTATGGCTACACCTTC. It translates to CASSQDQRVPLYGYTF.

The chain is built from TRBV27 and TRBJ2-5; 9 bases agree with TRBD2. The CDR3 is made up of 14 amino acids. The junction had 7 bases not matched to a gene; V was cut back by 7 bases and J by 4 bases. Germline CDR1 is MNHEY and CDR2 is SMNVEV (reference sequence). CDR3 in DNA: TGTGCCAGCATCGAGCGGGGGGCGCCAGAGACCCAGTACTTC. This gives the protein CASIERGAPETQYF.

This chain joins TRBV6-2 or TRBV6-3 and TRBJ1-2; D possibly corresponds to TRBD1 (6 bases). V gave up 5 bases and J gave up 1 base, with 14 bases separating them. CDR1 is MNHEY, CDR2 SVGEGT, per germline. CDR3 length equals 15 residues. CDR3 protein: CASSLQGVGNYGYTF. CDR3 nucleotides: TGTGCCAGCAGTCTACAGGGTGTTGGTAACTATGGCTACACCTTC.

CDR3 DNA: TGCGCCAGCAGCCAGTACAGCGGGACGAACACCGGGGAGCTGTTTTTT. Translated, it gives CASSQYSGTNTGELFF. V is TRBV4-1 and J is TRBJ2-2; 7 bases fit TRBD2. The germline V gene has CDR1 MGHRA and CDR2 YSYEKL. This CDR3 contains 16 residues. The junction had 4 bases not matched to a gene; V was cut back by 3 bases and J by 0 bases.

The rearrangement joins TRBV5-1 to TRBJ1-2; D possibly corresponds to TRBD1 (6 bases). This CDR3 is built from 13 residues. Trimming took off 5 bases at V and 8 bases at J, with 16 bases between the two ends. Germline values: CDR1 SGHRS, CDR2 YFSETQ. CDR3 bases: TGCGCCAGCAGTCCACAGGGTCCTTGGGGCTACACCTTC. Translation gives CASSPQGPWGYTF.

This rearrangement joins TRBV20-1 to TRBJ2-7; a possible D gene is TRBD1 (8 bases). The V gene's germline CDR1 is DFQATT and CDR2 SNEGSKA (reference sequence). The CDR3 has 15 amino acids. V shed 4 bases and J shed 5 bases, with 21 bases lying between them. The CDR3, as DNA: TGCAGTGCTACCCGAGCGGGACAGGAGGCGAACGAGCAGTACTTC. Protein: CSATRAGQEANEQYF.

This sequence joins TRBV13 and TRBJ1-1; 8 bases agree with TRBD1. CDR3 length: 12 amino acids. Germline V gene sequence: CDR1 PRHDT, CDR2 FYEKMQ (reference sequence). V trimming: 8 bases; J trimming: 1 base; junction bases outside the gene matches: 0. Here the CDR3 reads CASDRGNTEAFF. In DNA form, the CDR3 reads TGTGCCAGCGACAGGGGGAACACTGAAGCTTTCTTT.

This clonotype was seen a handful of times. The CDR3 sequence: CASSFGTGEGEQFF. The CDR3, as DNA: TGTGCCAGCAGCTTTGGGACAGGGGAAGGAGAGCAGTTCTTC. The gene calls are TRBV5-6 and TRBJ2-1; TRBD1 aligns across 10 bases. The CDR3 sequence is 14 residues long. V trimming: 2 bases; J trimming: 10 bases; junction bases outside the gene matches: 6. CDR1 and CDR2 (germline): SGHDT, YYEEEE.

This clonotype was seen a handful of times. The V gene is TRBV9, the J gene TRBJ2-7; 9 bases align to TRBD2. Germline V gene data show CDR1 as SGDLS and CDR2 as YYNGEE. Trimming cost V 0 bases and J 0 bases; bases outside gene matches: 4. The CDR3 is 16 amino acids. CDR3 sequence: CASSVGPSGASYEQYF. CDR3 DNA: TGTGCCAGCAGCGTAGGGCCTAGCGGGGCCTCCTACGAGCAGTACTTC.

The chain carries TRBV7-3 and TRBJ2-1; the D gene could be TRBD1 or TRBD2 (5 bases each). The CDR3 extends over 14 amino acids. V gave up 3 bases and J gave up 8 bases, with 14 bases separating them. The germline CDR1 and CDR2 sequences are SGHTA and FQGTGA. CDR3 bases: TGTGCCAGCAGCTTGGACGGGACCGCGCATGAGCAGTTCTTC. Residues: CASSLDGTAHEQFF.

The CDR3 spells CSAGRQGPKTDTQYF. The DNA for the CDR3 is TGCAGTGCTGGACGACAGGGACCAAAAACAGATACGCAGTATTTT. V gene TRBV20-1 combines with J gene TRBJ2-3, with 7 bases fitting TRBD1. V lost 5 bases and J lost 3; bases outside the gene matches: 11. The CDR3 extends over 15 amino acids. In germline, CDR1 is DFQATT, CDR2 SNEGSKA (reference sequence).